The subject of this entry is one T cell receptor (beta chain). The antigen is unknown. This specimen belongs to a study of OX40 agonist ivuxolimab in advanced cancers. Study conclusions and caveats: Partial responders at 0.1-3.0 mg/kg showed near-lowest clonal expansion.

The method was immunoSEQ multiplex PCR; TCRdb's version includes in-frame clones alone and lacks a portion of them. This table holds approximately 75,000 clones, roughly nine tenths found once. Germline V gene lookup returns CDR1 SGHRS and CDR2 YFSETQ. The J segment lost 4 bases and the V segment lost 0 bases, leaving 6 bases of the junction unmatched. The CDR3 runs to 16 residues. Sequencing was performed on CD4+ or CD8+ T cells sorted from blood, taken in a trial of the OX40 agonist ivuxolimab. This sequence was found in an adult with an advanced solid tumor such as melanoma, head and neck, liver or kidney cancer. The chain carries TRBV5-1 and TRBJ2-5; TRBD2 agrees at 10 bases. This CDR3 reads CASSLDASGRGETQYF. DNA for the CDR3: TGCGCCAGCAGCTTGGATGCTAGCGGGAGAGGAGAGACCCAGTACTTC.